This TCR beta chain emerged from a study of T cell responses to AZD1222 COVID-19 vaccine. This CDR3 region has 13 residues. V lost 6 bases and J lost 1, with 10 bases in between. Sequencing was performed with immunoSEQ multiplex PCR; in TCRdb, only in-frame clones are kept and a portion is missing. The table records fewer than 110,000 clones, about 88% of them present only once. General study results and limits: Baseline antibody screening turned up just five to seven seropositive AZD1222 recipients. Repertoires were collected only later (after the peak T cell response had occurred). Two AZD1222 doses significantly raised spike-specific TCR breadth and depth over controls.

Details on this clone: Its target is not known.

The clonotype comes from an adult in good health. The genes are TRBV12-3 or TRBV12-4 and TRBJ2-7, with D perhaps matching TRBD2 (5 bases). Sequenced here: peripheral blood, sampled on day 0 of AZD1222 vaccination. The CDR3 sequence is CASSSTSSYEQYF. Here the CDR3 DNA reads TGTGCCAGCAGCTCCACTAGTTCCTACGAGCAGTACTTC.